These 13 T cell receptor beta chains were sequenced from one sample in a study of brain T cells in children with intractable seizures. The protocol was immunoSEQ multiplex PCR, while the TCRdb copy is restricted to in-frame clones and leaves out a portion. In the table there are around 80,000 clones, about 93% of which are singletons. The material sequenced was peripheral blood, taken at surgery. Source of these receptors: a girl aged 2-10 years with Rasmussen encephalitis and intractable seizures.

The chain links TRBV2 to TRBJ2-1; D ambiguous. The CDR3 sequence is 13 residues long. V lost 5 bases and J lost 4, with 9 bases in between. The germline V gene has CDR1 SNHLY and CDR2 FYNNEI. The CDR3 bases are TGTGCCAGCAGTCGACTGACATACAATGAGCAGTTCTTC. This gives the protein CASSRLTYNEQFF.

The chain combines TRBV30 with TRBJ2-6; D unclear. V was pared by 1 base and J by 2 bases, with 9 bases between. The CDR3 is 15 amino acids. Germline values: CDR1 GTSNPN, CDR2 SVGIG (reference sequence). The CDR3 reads CAWSEHGPGANVLTF. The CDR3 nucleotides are TGTGCCTGGAGTGAACACGGTCCTGGGGCCAACGTCCTGACTTTC.

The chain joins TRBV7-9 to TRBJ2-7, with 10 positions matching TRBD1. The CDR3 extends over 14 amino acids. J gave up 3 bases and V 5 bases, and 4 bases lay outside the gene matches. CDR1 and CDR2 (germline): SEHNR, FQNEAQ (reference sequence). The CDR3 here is CASSGDRGRYEQYF. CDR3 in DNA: TGTGCCAGCAGCGGGGACAGGGGACGCTACGAGCAGTACTTC.

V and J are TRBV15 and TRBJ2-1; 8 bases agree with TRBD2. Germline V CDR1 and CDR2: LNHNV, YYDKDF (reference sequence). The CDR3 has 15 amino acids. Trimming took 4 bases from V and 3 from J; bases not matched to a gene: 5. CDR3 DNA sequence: TGTGCCACCAGCAATTGGCGGGGGGACTACAATGAGCAGTTCTTC. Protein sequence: CATSNWRGDYNEQFF.

In nucleotides, the CDR3 is TGTGCCAGTAGTAGGTCTAGCGGGAACGATGAGCAGTTCTTC. This gives the protein CASSRSSGNDEQFF. This chain connects TRBV19 to TRBJ2-1, with 9 bases that match TRBD2. Trimming removed 4 bases from V and 8 bases from J; junction bases left unmatched: 6. The CDR3 extends over 14 amino acids. CDR1 LNHDA and CDR2 SQIVND come from the germline V gene (reference sequence).

This chain's CDR3 is CASSLAAYEQYF. The CDR3 coding sequence is TGTGCCAGCAGCCTAGCGGCCTACGAGCAGTACTTC. The V and J genes are TRBV6-5 and TRBJ2-7, with TRBD2 matching 7 bases. J gave up 2 bases and V 6 bases, and 1 base lay outside the gene matches. The CDR3 sequence is 12 residues long. Germline CDR1 is MNHEY and CDR2 is SVGAGI.

CDR3 sequence reads: CASSISLPQHF. The CDR3 bases are TGTGCCAGTAGTATATCTCTGCCCCAGCATTTT. V gene TRBV19 combines with J gene TRBJ1-5, with D hard to call. The germline V gene has CDR1 LNHDA and CDR2 SQIVND (reference sequence). V lost 2 bases and J 9 bases, leaving 5 bases between the germline ends. The CDR3 has 11 residues.

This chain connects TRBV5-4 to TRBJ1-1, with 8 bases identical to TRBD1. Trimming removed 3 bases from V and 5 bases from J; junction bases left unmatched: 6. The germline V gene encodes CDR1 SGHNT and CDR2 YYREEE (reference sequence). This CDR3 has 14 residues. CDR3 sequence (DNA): TGTGCCAGCAGCTCCGGACAGGGAAGGACTGAAGCTTTCTTT. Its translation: CASSSGQGRTEAFF.

CDR3 in DNA: TGTGCCAGCAGGCCGGCCGGGACTAGCGGGAGTAAGAGCACAGATACGCAGTATTTT. Its translation: CASRPAGTSGSKSTDTQYF. The chain employs TRBV14 and TRBJ2-3; 14 bases line up with TRBD2. CDR1 and CDR2 from the germline V gene are SGHDN and FVKESK. The CDR3 runs 19 residues. Trimming removed 6 bases from V and 0 bases from J; junction bases left unmatched: 11.

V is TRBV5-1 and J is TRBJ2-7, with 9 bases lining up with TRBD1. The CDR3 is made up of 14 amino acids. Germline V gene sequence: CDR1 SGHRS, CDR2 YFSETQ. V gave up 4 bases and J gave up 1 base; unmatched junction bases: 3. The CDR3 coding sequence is TGCGCCAGCAGCGGCGGGACAGGGTCCTACGAGCAGTACTTC. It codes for CASSGGTGSYEQYF.

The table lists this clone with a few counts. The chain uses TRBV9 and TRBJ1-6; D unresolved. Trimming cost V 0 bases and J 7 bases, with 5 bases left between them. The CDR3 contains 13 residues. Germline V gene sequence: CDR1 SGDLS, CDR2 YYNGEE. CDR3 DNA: TGTGCCAGCAGCGTAGGAATGAATTCACCCCTCCACTTT. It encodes CASSVGMNSPLHF.

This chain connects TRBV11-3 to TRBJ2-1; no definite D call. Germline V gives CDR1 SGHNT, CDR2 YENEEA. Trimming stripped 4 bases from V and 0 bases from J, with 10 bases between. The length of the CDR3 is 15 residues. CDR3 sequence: CASSSFVSSYNEQFF. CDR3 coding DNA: TGTGCCAGCAGCTCCTTCGTTTCCTCCTACAATGAGCAGTTCTTC.

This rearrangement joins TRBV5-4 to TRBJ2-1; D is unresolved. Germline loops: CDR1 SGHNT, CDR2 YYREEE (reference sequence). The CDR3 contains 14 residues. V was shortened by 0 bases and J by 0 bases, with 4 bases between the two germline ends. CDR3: CASSLARSYNEQFF. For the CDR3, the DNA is TGTGCCAGCAGCTTGGCCCGCTCCTACAATGAGCAGTTCTTC.